What follows is one T cell receptor beta chain and its context. The data originate from a study of PD-1 blockade in classical Hodgkin lymphoma. Libraries were prepared by immunoSEQ multiplex PCR; TCRdb keeps only in-frame clonotypes and omits some of them. This table holds about 47,000 clones, 80% found once. Time point noted: cycle 4 day 1 (C4D1), after around six weeks of nivolumab. Every patient was affected by relapse after autologous stem cell transplantation, while exposure to brentuximab vedotin was not uniform. Sequenced here: peripheral blood mononuclear cells (PBMCs), sampled before the fourth cycle of nivolumab. The clonotype was recovered from a human donor with classical Hodgkin lymphoma.

In DNA, the CDR3 is TGTGCCAGCAGTGCTAGGCGGGGCTCCTACGAGCAGTACTTC. Protein: CASSARRGSYEQYF. The chain recombines TRBV6-1 with TRBJ2-7; D might be TRBD2 (6 bases). Between the trimmed V and J ends, which lost 4 bases and 0 bases, there was a span of 10 bases. The V gene's germline CDR1 is MNHNS and CDR2 SASEGT. The CDR3 loop spans 14 amino acids.